The 32 T cell receptor beta chains below were found in one sample sequenced in a study of T cell responses to AZD1222 COVID-19 vaccine. Clones were sequenced by immunoSEQ multiplex PCR, and TCRdb holds only the in-frame ones, with some missing. The sample shows some 180,000 clones, roughly 92% of them seen only once. The sequenced sample was peripheral blood, obtained on day 0 of AZD1222 vaccination. The receptors were sampled from an adult in good health.

The rearrangement uses TRBV6-5 and TRBJ1-1; perhaps TRBD1 as D (5 bases). The CDR3 has 14 residues. Trimming removed 6 bases at V and 1 base at J, with 12 bases between. CDR1 MNHEY and CDR2 SVGAGI come from the germline V gene. The CDR3 DNA is TGTGCCAGCAGCTTCCAGGGTAAGAACACTGAAGCTTTCTTT. This encodes CASSFQGKNTEAFF.

V is TRBV7-9 and J is TRBJ1-2, with D perhaps matching TRBD1 (6 bases). Looked up from germline, CDR1 is SEHNR and CDR2 is FQNEAQ (reference sequence). The CDR3 totals 14 residues. The V and J ends lost 7 bases and 6 bases respectively, with 18 bases between them. This chain's CDR3 is CASIWVGAPDGYTF. In nucleotides, the CDR3 is TGTGCCAGCATTTGGGTGGGGGCACCTGATGGCTACACCTTC.

The chain links TRBV6-1 to TRBJ1-5; D may be TRBD1 (6 bases). The CDR3 is 16 residues long. CDR1 is MNHNS and CDR2 is SASEGT in the germline V gene. The V end was cut by 3 bases, the J end by 4 bases, with 16 bases between. The CDR3 reads CASSERLGGANQPQHF. The CDR3 nucleotides read TGTGCCAGCAGTGAGCGGTTGGGGGGGGCGAATCAGCCCCAGCATTTT.

The chain has TRBV19 and TRBJ1-5, with a tentative D call TRBD1 (5 bases). Germline CDR1 is LNHDA and CDR2 is SQIVND (reference sequence). V was trimmed by 2 bases and J by 2 bases, leaving 13 bases between them. There are 16 residues in the CDR3. Here the CDR3 reads CASSITGVRGNQPQHF. CDR3 bases: TGTGCCAGTAGTATAACGGGGGTTCGGGGCAATCAGCCCCAGCATTTT.

V usage is TRBV10-1 and J usage is TRBJ1-1; TRBD1 might be the D (6 bases). This CDR3 is 13 amino acids long. Trimming removed 8 bases at V and 10 bases at J, with 20 bases between. CDR1 WNHNN and CDR2 SYGVQD come from the germline V gene (reference sequence). The CDR3 coding sequence is TGCGCCAGCTTCTGCCAGGGGAGGCTCGGAGCTTTCTTT. It yields the protein CASFCQGRLGAFF.

The rearrangement uses TRBV5-1 and TRBJ2-1; TRBD2 matches 7 bases. Germline assignment: CDR1 SGHRS and CDR2 YFSETQ. CDR3 length: 15 amino acids. The V and J ends lost 3 bases and 0 bases, in that order; junction bases with no gene match: 3. The chain's CDR3 is CASSSAGSSYNEQFF. CDR3 sequence (DNA): TGCGCCAGCAGCTCAGCGGGGAGCTCCTACAATGAGCAGTTCTTC.

On this clone itself: Other DNA sequences of this sample code for an identical CDR3. The rearrangement joins TRBV3-1 (or the pseudogene TRBV3-2) to TRBJ2-1, with 10 bases fitting TRBD2. J was trimmed by 0 bases and V by 4 bases; bases with no gene match: 6. The CDR3 runs to 17 residues. In germline, CDR1 is LGHDT, CDR2 YNNKEL (reference sequence). CDR3 coding DNA: TGTGCCAGCAGCCCCCGGACTAGCGGACCCTCCTACAATGAGCAGTTCTTC. Translation: CASSPRTSGPSYNEQFF.

The genes are TRBV9 and TRBJ1-6, with 9 bases aligning to TRBD1. After removal of 3 bases from V and 13 bases from J, the junction contained 8 bases not matched to a gene. Germline CDR1 reads SGDLS; CDR2 reads YYNGEE. The CDR3 is 14 amino acids. CDR3 sequence (DNA): TGTGCCAGCAGCGAAGGGACAGGGCGATCGCCCCTCCACTTT. Translating it yields CASSEGTGRSPLHF.

This chain uses TRBV9 with TRBJ2-7; D perhaps matches TRBD2 (6 bases). The CDR3 extends over 16 amino acids. Germline assignment: CDR1 SGDLS and CDR2 YYNGEE. V gave up 0 bases and J gave up 0 bases, with 13 bases separating them. The CDR3, as DNA: TGTGCCAGCAGCGTAGGGGCGGAGGGGAGCTCCTACGAGCAGTACTTC. The encoded protein is CASSVGAEGSSYEQYF.

This clone showed up just once. The genes are TRBV21-1 and TRBJ2-3. TRBV21-1 is noted as a pseudogene. The CDR3 has 17 residues. The CDR3 nucleotides are TGTGCCAGCAGCCCCCACTCCGAGAGGGGAACGGCAGATACGCAGTATTTT. Protein sequence: CASSPHSERGTADTQYF.

V is TRBV5-6 and J is TRBJ1-5; D unresolved. The V and J ends lost 2 bases and 4 bases respectively, with 10 bases between them. The CDR3 is 14 residues long. Per the germline V gene, CDR1 is SGHDT and CDR2 is YYEEEE. The CDR3 nucleotides read TGTGCCAGCAGCTTTTATACGGGGAATCAGCCCCAGCATTTT. This translates into CASSFYTGNQPQHF.

This clone showed up just a few times. The chain carries TRBV4-2 and TRBJ2-1; TRBD2 aligns across 13 bases. Unmatched junction bases numbered 4, after V lost 0 bases and J lost 8 bases. This CDR3 comprises 16 residues. The V gene's germline CDR1 is LGHNA and CDR2 YNFKEQ. The CDR3 loop is CASSQELAGGPDEQFF. CDR3 sequence (DNA): TGTGCCAGCAGCCAAGAACTAGCGGGAGGGCCGGATGAGCAGTTCTTC.

The chain is built from TRBV7-2 and TRBJ1-2; 7 bases are a match to TRBD1. CDR1 is SGHTA and CDR2 is FQGNSA in the germline V gene. The CDR3 length is 16 residues. Unmatched junction bases numbered 12, after V lost 1 base and J lost 7 bases. Here the CDR3 reads CASSLDLGGGGIGYTF. The CDR3 DNA is TGTGCCAGCAGCTTAGATTTGGGGGGAGGGGGCATTGGCTACACCTTC.

This clone was seen once. The chain has TRBV3-1 (or the pseudogene TRBV3-2) and TRBJ1-2; unclear D gene. The CDR3 is 13 residues long. Trimming removed 4 bases at V and 4 bases at J, with 10 bases between. Germline V gene sequence: CDR1 LGHDT, CDR2 YNNKEL (reference sequence). This CDR3 is CASSPTILYGYTF. The CDR3 region has the DNA TGTGCCAGCAGCCCAACGATTCTCTATGGCTACACCTTC.

This clone came up a few times. The sample contains more than one DNA sequence encoding this CDR3. The chain carries TRBV7-3 and TRBJ2-1, with 10 bases matching TRBD2. Trimming at V came to 2 bases and at J to 10 bases, leaving 8 bases not matched to a gene. The V gene's germline CDR1 is SGHTA and CDR2 FQGTGA. This CDR3 comprises 15 residues. The CDR3 reads CASSLFLAGGREQFF. The CDR3 region has the DNA TGTGCCAGCAGCTTATTTTTAGCGGGGGGTCGGGAGCAGTTCTTC.

This clone was seen only once. The V call is TRBV19, the J call TRBJ2-1; the D is unclear. The ends were cut back, 3 bases at V and 3 bases at J, with 12 bases in the middle. Germline-derived CDR1 and CDR2 are LNHDA and SQIVND (reference sequence). This CDR3 spans 15 amino acids. CDR3 in DNA: TGTGCCAGTAGTATGTCGGGTCCTTTCTACAATGAGCAGTTCTTC. Its translation is CASSMSGPFYNEQFF.

The chain links TRBV19 to TRBJ2-3, with D perhaps matching TRBD2 (5 bases). The CDR3 consists of 14 residues. The germline V gene has CDR1 LNHDA and CDR2 SQIVND (reference sequence). Trimming removed 3 bases from V and 4 bases from J, with 11 bases in between. The CDR3 protein is CASSMAGFADTQYF. CDR3 DNA sequence: TGTGCCAGTAGTATGGCGGGTTTCGCAGATACGCAGTATTTT.

The V call is TRBV27, the J call TRBJ1-2; 12 bases agree with TRBD1. Germline V lookup: CDR1 MNHEY, CDR2 SMNVEV (reference sequence). CDR3 length equals 15 residues. Unmatched junction bases numbered 4, after V lost 5 bases and J lost 3 bases. CDR3 sequence reads: CASSLGTGGYYGYTF. CDR3 nucleotide sequence: TGTGCCAGCAGTCTCGGGACAGGGGGCTACTATGGCTACACCTTC.

The rearrangement links TRBV7-6 to TRBJ2-2; possibly TRBD2 for D (5 bases). Trimming took 3 bases from V and 5 from J, leaving 7 bases between them. From germline, CDR1 is SGHVS and CDR2 FNYEAQ. The CDR3 contains 13 residues. The CDR3 sequence: CASSLEETGELFF. The CDR3 nucleotides are TGTGCCAGCAGCTTGGAGGAAACCGGGGAGCTGTTTTTT.

The chain carries TRBV4-1 and TRBJ1-2, with D perhaps TRBD1 (5 bases). Germline loops: CDR1 MGHRA, CDR2 YSYEKL. This CDR3 comprises 15 residues. The ends were cut back, 3 bases at V and 3 bases at J, with 14 bases in the middle. CDR3 DNA sequence: TGCGCCAGCAGCCACCCAGTAAGGGGTGACTATGGCTACACCTTC. Translating gives CASSHPVRGDYGYTF.

This chain connects TRBV19 to TRBJ1-3, with D uncertain. V gave up 5 bases and J gave up 1 base, with 9 bases separating them. Germline V CDR1 and CDR2: LNHDA, SQIVND (reference sequence). The CDR3 runs to 14 residues. CDR3 DNA: TGTGCCAGTAGTTCCGAGGGATCTGGAAACACCATATATTTT. Residues: CASSSEGSGNTIYF.

The V and J genes are TRBV5-1 and TRBJ1-3, with 9 bases aligning to TRBD1. The CDR3 has 13 residues. The V and J ends lost 5 bases and 7 bases, in that order; junction bases with no gene match: 4. From germline, CDR1 is SGHRS and CDR2 YFSETQ. The CDR3 loop is CASSSGQGNTIYF. The CDR3 bases are TGCGCCAGCAGTTCCGGACAGGGGAACACCATATATTTT.

Here the CDR3 DNA reads TGTGCCAGCAGTCGGGACTCGAGGAACACCGGGGAGCTGTTTTTT. Its protein is CASSRDSRNTGELFF. V gene TRBV2 combines with J gene TRBJ2-2, with D possibly matching TRBD2 (6 bases). CDR1 and CDR2 (germline): SNHLY, FYNNEI. V was trimmed by 5 bases and J by 1 base, leaving 11 bases between them. CDR3 length: 15 residues.

CDR3 nucleotides: TGCGCCAGCAGCCCGAGGGGGGACGACACTGAAGCTTTCTTT. Translation: CASSPRGDDTEAFF. The chain couples TRBV4-3 to TRBJ1-1, with a weak D call TRBD1 (6 bases). The V gene lost 4 bases and the J gene lost 3 bases, with 12 bases spanning the gap. This CDR3 is built from 14 residues. Germline V CDR1 and CDR2: LGHNA, YSLEER.

The J gene is TRBJ1-1, the V gene TRBV7-3; D is unclear. The CDR3 covers 13 residues. The germline V gene has CDR1 SGHTA and CDR2 FQGTGA. Trimming left V 6 bases short and J 0 bases short, with 8 bases between. The CDR3 coding sequence is TGTGCCAGCAGGCAAAATTTGAACACTGAAGCTTTCTTT. It yields the protein CASRQNLNTEAFF.

The rearrangement joins TRBV5-8 to TRBJ1-6, with D unresolved. The CDR3 has 12 amino acids. Germline CDR1 and CDR2: SGHTS and YDEGEE. V lost 5 bases, J lost 8 bases, and 8 bases lay in between. CDR3 DNA sequence: TGTGCCAGCAGGAGCAGCCATTCACCCCTCCACTTT. Translated: CASRSSHSPLHF.

The chain combines TRBV30 with TRBJ1-5, with D uncertain. V was shortened by 0 bases and J by 2 bases, with 5 bases between the two germline ends. Germline V gene sequence: CDR1 GTSNPN, CDR2 SVGIG (reference sequence). The CDR3 is 13 residues long. The CDR3 spells CAWSVRRNQPQHF. DNA for the CDR3: TGTGCCTGGAGTGTACGACGCAATCAGCCCCAGCATTTT.

This chain links TRBV7-2 with TRBJ2-3, with D perhaps TRBD2 (6 bases). The V gene lost 5 bases and the J gene lost 2 bases, with 14 bases spanning the gap. The CDR3 runs 15 residues. From germline, CDR1 is SGHTA and CDR2 FQGNSA. CDR3 residues: CASSPSGLFTDTQYF. CDR3 coding DNA: TGTGCCAGCAGCCCCTCGGGACTCTTCACAGATACGCAGTATTTT.

The J gene is TRBJ2-6, the V gene TRBV19, with D hard to call. The length of the CDR3 is 18 residues. Trimming pared 5 bases from V and 4 bases from J, leaving 21 bases between. Germline CDR1 LNHDA, CDR2 SQIVND (reference sequence). The CDR3 spells CASSEERALWRGANVLTF. CDR3 bases: TGTGCCAGTAGTGAGGAAAGGGCCCTTTGGCGGGGGGCCAACGTCCTGACTTTC.

The chain employs TRBV29-1 and TRBJ1-3, with D hard to call. Trimming shortened V by 3 bases and J by 3 bases, and 9 bases separated the two germline ends. CDR3 length equals 13 residues. The germline CDR1 and CDR2 sequences are SQVTM and ANQGSEA. DNA for the CDR3: TGCAGCGTTGAGACGGGCTTTGGAAACACCATATATTTT. It translates to CSVETGFGNTIYF.

This clone was detected only once. This rearrangement joins TRBV12-3 or TRBV12-4 to TRBJ2-3; D uncertain. V was shortened by 8 bases and J by 3 bases, with 12 bases between the two germline ends. This CDR3 has 13 amino acids. The CDR3 reads CASRSPATDTQYF. The CDR3 DNA follows: TGTGCCAGCCGCTCGCCCGCGACAGATACGCAGTATTTT.

The chain employs TRBV18 and TRBJ2-1; 7 nucleotides align to TRBD2. The J segment lost 3 bases and the V segment lost 3 bases, leaving 5 bases of the junction unmatched. The CDR3 extends over 15 amino acids. CDR1 KGHSH and CDR2 LQKENI come from the germline V gene. The CDR3 bases are TGTGCCAGCTCACCTTCTAGCGGTATCTACAATGAGCAGTTCTTC. Encoded protein: CASSPSSGIYNEQFF.